This is a list of T cell receptor beta chains from one sample in a study of T cell responses to AZD1222 COVID-19 vaccine. Method: immunoSEQ multiplex PCR; TCRdb's copy keeps in-frame clones and lacks some. The table lists about 140,000 clones, about 89% of them singletons, with approximately 3% in the top ten. The sample here was peripheral blood, taken on day 0 of AZD1222 vaccination. The receptors were sampled from an adult in good health. The CDR3 runs from the conserved cysteine through the conserved F or W. The D gene is left open where the match is weak. Some rows mark clone size as missing; the rest say once, few, many or name a class of expanded clone.

CASSLDQWQGATDTQYF	TGTGCCAGCAGCTTGGACCAGTGGCAGGGGGCTACAGATACGCAGTATTTT	TRBD1	NA	TRBV5-8	TRBJ2-3	17
CASSERSAYEQYF	TGTGCCAGCAGTGAAAGATCCGCCTACGAGCAGTACTTC	NA	NA	TRBV6-1	TRBJ2-7	13
CASSQKGRRSYNEQFF	TGTGCCAGCAGCCAAAAAGGTAGGAGATCCTACAATGAGCAGTTCTTC	NA	NA	TRBV7-2	TRBJ2-1	16
CASSYPDIGSFDEQFF	TGTGCCAGCAGTTACCCCGACATCGGGAGCTTCGATGAGCAGTTCTTC	NA	NA	TRBV6-2/TRBV6-3	TRBJ2-1	16
CASSFAGGPGTQYF	TGTGCCAGCAGTTTTGCGGGAGGGCCGGGTACGCAGTATTTT	TRBD2	NA	TRBV7-3	TRBJ2-3	14
CASSLGDQETQYF	TGTGCCAGCAGTTTGGGGGACCAAGAGACCCAGTACTTC	NA	NA	TRBV5-8	TRBJ2-5	13
CAFRTGYTYEQYF	TGTGCCTTCAGGACAGGGTACACCTACGAGCAGTACTTC	TRBD1	NA	TRBV2	TRBJ2-7	13
CASSLGQNYGYTF	TGCGCCAGCAGCTTGGGGCAGAACTATGGCTACACCTTC	NA	NA	TRBV5-1	TRBJ1-2	13
CASSIDPSRTEAFF	TGTGCCAGTAGTATAGATCCATCCAGGACTGAAGCTTTCTTT	NA	NA	TRBV19	TRBJ1-1	14
CATSREDTEAFF	TGTGCCACCAGCAGGGAGGACACTGAAGCTTTCTTT	NA	NA	TRBV15	TRBJ1-1	12
CASSPQGHQPQHF	TGTGCCAGCAGCCCACAGGGACATCAGCCCCAGCATTTT	NA	NA	TRBV28	TRBJ1-5	13
CASSLRGAYEQFF	TGTGCCAGCAGTTTACGGGGGGCTTATGAGCAGTTCTTC	NA	NA	TRBV28	TRBJ2-1	13
CASSLGTGGPSSYEQYF	TGTGCCAGCAGCTTAGGAACGGGGGGCCCGAGTTCCTACGAGCAGTACTTC	NA	few	TRBV11-2	TRBJ2-7	17
CASSYKASRPGGDLYNEQFF	TGTGCCAGCAGTTACAAGGCCTCAAGACCAGGGGGCGACCTCTACAATGAGCAGTTCTTC	TRBD1	NA	TRBV6-2/TRBV6-3	TRBJ2-1	20
CASSRTGPRETQYF	TGTGCCAGCAGCCGAACAGGGCCCCGGGAGACCCAGTACTTC	NA	NA	TRBV7-3	TRBJ2-5	14
CASSQGWASGPNTGELFF	TGTGCCAGCAGCCAAGGGTGGGCTAGCGGACCGAACACCGGGGAGCTGTTTTTT	TRBD2	NA	TRBV4-2	TRBJ2-2	18
CASSPNFYEQYF	TGTGCCAGCAGCCCTAACTTTTACGAGCAGTACTTC	NA	NA	TRBV6-2/TRBV6-3	TRBJ2-7	12
CASAGRRGTDTQYF	TGTGCCAGTGCAGGGCGACGGGGCACAGATACGCAGTATTTT	NA	NA	TRBV19	TRBJ2-3	14
CASSIQGWNSPLHF	TGTGCCAGCAGCATACAGGGGTGGAATTCACCCCTCCACTTT	TRBD1	NA	TRBV3-1/TRBV3-2	TRBJ1-6	14
CASSPTSGSGEQYF	TGTGCCAGCAGCCCTACTAGCGGGAGTGGCGAGCAGTACTTC	TRBD2	NA	TRBV9	TRBJ2-7	14
CASRPRQGTNTGELFF	TGTGCAAGTCGCCCACGACAGGGGACGAACACCGGGGAGCTGTTTTTT	NA	NA	TRBV12-2	TRBJ2-2	16
CASSQRQAGGYTF	TGTGCCAGCAGCCAACGACAGGCGGGAGGCTACACCTTC	NA	NA	TRBV3-1/TRBV3-2	TRBJ1-2	13
CASSQEGGINYGYTF	TGTGCCAGCAGCCAAGAAGGAGGGATTAACTATGGCTACACCTTC	NA	NA	TRBV4-2	TRBJ1-2	15
CASSQGDREYGYTF	TGCGCCAGCAGCCAAGGCGACAGGGAATATGGCTACACCTTC	TRBD1	NA	TRBV4-1	TRBJ1-2	14
CASSEWETGSPLYGYTF	TGTGCCAGCAGTGAATGGGAAACAGGGTCGCCCCTCTATGGCTACACCTTC	NA	NA	TRBV6-1	TRBJ1-2	17
CASSLRGAIPNEQFF	TGTGCCAGCAGCTTAAGAGGGGCTATCCCTAATGAGCAGTTCTTC	NA	NA	TRBV7-9	TRBJ2-1	15
CASSLIGGAYEQYF	TGTGCCAGCAGCTTAATTGGGGGAGCCTACGAGCAGTACTTC	NA	NA	TRBV7-3	TRBJ2-7	14
CASIEPPAAYGYTF	TGTGCCAGCATCGAACCCCCCGCGGCTTATGGCTACACCTTC	NA	NA	TRBV6-5	TRBJ1-2	14
CASSRGGEETQYF	TGTGCCAGCAGTAGAGGGGGGGAGGAGACCCAGTACTTC	NA	NA	TRBV28	TRBJ2-5	13
CASSLGQSHYGYTF	TGTGCCAGCAGTTTAGGACAGAGCCACTATGGCTACACCTTC	NA	NA	TRBV28	TRBJ1-2	14
CASSPTSSGANVLTF	TGTGCCAGCAGCCCCACGAGCTCTGGGGCCAACGTCCTGACTTTC	NA	NA	TRBV11-2	TRBJ2-6	15
CASSLLHGPDEKLFF	TGTGCCAGCAGCCTACTGCACGGCCCTGATGAAAAACTGTTTTTT	NA	once	TRBV4-2	TRBJ1-4	15
CASSPGSEGEKLFF	TGTGCCAGCAGTCCCGGGAGTGAAGGTGAAAAACTGTTTTTT	NA	NA	TRBV9	TRBJ1-4	14
CASSGGVTEQPQHF	TGTGCCAGCTCTGGGGGGGTGACGGAACAGCCCCAGCATTTT	NA	NA	TRBV18	TRBJ1-5	14
CASSEDGTDTGELFF	TGTGCCAGCAGCGAGGACGGGACGGACACCGGGGAGCTGTTTTTT	NA	NA	TRBV9	TRBJ2-2	15
CATSRDWAGGWYGYTF	TGTGCCACCAGCAGAGATTGGGCAGGGGGCTGGTATGGCTACACCTTC	TRBD1	NA	TRBV15	TRBJ1-2	16
CASSYSTSGSGDEQFF	TGTGCCAGCAGTTACTCGACTAGCGGGAGTGGCGATGAGCAGTTCTTC	TRBD2	NA	TRBV6-5	TRBJ2-1	16
CATSDPRTSTNEQFF	TGTGCCACCAGTGATCCTAGGACTAGTACAAATGAGCAGTTCTTC	TRBD2	few	TRBV24-1	TRBJ2-1	15